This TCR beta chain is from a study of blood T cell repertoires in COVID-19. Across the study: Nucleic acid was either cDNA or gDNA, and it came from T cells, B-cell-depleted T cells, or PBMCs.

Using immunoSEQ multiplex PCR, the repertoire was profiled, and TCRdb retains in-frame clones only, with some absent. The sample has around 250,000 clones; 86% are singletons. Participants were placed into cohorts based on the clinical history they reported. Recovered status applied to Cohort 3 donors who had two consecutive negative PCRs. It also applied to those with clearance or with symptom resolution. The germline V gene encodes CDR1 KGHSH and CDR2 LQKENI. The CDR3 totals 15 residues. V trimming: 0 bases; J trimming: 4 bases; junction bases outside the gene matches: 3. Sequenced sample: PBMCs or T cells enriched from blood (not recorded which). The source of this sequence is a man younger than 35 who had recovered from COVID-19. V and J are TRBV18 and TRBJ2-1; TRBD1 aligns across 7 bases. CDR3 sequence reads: CASSPPGQRYNEQFF. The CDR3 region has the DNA TGTGCCAGCTCACCACCGGGACAGCGATACAATGAGCAGTTCTTC.